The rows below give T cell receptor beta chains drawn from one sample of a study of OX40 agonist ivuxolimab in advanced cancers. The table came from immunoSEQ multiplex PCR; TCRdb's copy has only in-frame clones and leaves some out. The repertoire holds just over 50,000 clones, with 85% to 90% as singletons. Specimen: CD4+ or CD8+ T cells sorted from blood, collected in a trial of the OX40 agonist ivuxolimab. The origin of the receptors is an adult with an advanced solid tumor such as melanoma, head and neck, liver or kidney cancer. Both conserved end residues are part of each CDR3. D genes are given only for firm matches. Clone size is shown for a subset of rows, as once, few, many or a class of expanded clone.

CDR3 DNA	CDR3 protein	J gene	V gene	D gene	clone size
TGTGCCAGCAGGCCCAACTCCCTACCCTATAATTCACCCCTCCACTTT	CASRPNSLPYNSPLHF	TRBJ1-6	TRBV27	.	.
TGCGCCAGCAGCTTGAGGGGGGGCACAGAGACCCAGTACTTC	CASSLRGGTETQYF	TRBJ2-5	TRBV5-1	.	.
TGTGCCAGCAGCTTCGGTGAACAGCCCCAGCATTTT	CASSFGEQPQHF	TRBJ1-5	TRBV7-9	.	.
TGTGCCAGCAGCTCGACAGGTGGTGCTGAGCAGTTCTTC	CASSSTGGAEQFF	TRBJ2-1	TRBV11-3	.	.
TGTGCCAGCAGTCTTACCCTCACCGGGGAGCTGTTTTTT	CASSLTLTGELFF	TRBJ2-2	TRBV28	.	.
TGTGCCAGCAGCCTGGAAGACACCGGGGAGCTGTTTTTT	CASSLEDTGELFF	TRBJ2-2	TRBV11-3	.	.
TGCAGCATCCGGGACCCCGGATTGGTCGAGCAGTACTTC	CSIRDPGLVEQYF	TRBJ2-7	TRBV29-1	.	.
TGTGCCAGCATCCCGGGACAGGGTTACAATGAGCAGTTCTTC	CASIPGQGYNEQFF	TRBJ2-1	TRBV28	TRBD1	.
TGCAGCGTTGGAGGATTGGCGGGGTGGGGCACAGATACGCAGTATTTT	CSVGGLAGWGTDTQYF	TRBJ2-3	TRBV29-1	.	.
TGTGCCAGCAGCTTGGGACAGGGAGGGGTGTCTGAAGCTTTCTTT	CASSLGQGGVSEAFF	TRBJ1-1	TRBV7-2	TRBD1	.
TGTGCCAGCAGCTTCTTGAGGGGGCGGCGCACCGGGGAGCTGTTTTTT	CASSFLRGRRTGELFF	TRBJ2-2	TRBV11-2	TRBD1	few
TGTGCCAGCAGCTTACCGGGACAGGGCTACGAGCAGTACTTC	CASSLPGQGYEQYF	TRBJ2-7	TRBV7-9	TRBD1	.
TGTGCCAGTTTGGACAGGAGGGACTCTGGGGCCAACGTCCTGACTTTC	CASLDRRDSGANVLTF	TRBJ2-6	TRBV19	.	.
TGTGCCAGCAGACAGGGGAGAGGCGGGCATGAGCAGTTCTTC	CASRQGRGGHEQFF	TRBJ2-1	TRBV28	TRBD1	.
TGTGCCAGCACCCGGCTCGAGATTGGGACAGATACGCAGTATTTT	CASTRLEIGTDTQYF	TRBJ2-3	TRBV7-8	.	once
TGCGCCAGCAAATATACGCCCACAGGGCAGGGTGAAAAACTGTTTTTT	CASKYTPTGQGEKLFF	TRBJ1-4	TRBV5-1	.	.
TGTGCCAGCTCACCGGCGAGACAGGGAAGTACAGATACGCAGTATTTT	CASSPARQGSTDTQYF	TRBJ2-3	TRBV18	TRBD1	.
TGTGCCAGCGAGGGCTCCTACGAGCAGTACTTC	CASEGSYEQYF	TRBJ2-7	TRBV7-9	.	.
TGTGCCAGCAGTGAGGACGGGAGCTCCTACAATGAGCAGTTCTTC	CASSEDGSSYNEQFF	TRBJ2-1	TRBV2	.	few
TGTGCCAGCAGAGCTAGGACGCAGGATGGGCAGTACTTC	CASRARTQDGQYF	TRBJ2-7	TRBV2	.	.
TGTGCCAGCAGCTTAGATGGAGATAGCACAGATACGCAGTATTTT	CASSLDGDSTDTQYF	TRBJ2-3	TRBV11-2	.	.
TGTGCCAGCAGCGTAGCGGGACAGGCTCTAATGGGGGCAGATACGCAGTATTTT	CASSVAGQALMGADTQYF	TRBJ2-3	TRBV9	TRBD1	.
TGTGCCACCAGCGCGGAACGAGGGGGGGCGAATGAGCAGTTCTTC	CATSAERGGANEQFF	TRBJ2-1	TRBV15	.	.
TGTGCTAGTGCTAGGGGTAGCTCCTACAATGAGCAGTTCTTC	CASARGSSYNEQFF	TRBJ2-1	TRBV12-5	.	.
TGTGCCAGCAGCTTTAGCGGGGGCGCCTACAATGAGCAGTTCTTC	CASSFSGGAYNEQFF	TRBJ2-1	TRBV5-5	TRBD2	.
TGTGCCAGCAGCTTAAGAATGGGGGGGCCCTACAATGAGCAGTTCTTC	CASSLRMGGPYNEQFF	TRBJ2-1	TRBV7-3	.	.
TGTGCCTGGAGCACAGGGAATAATCAGCCCCAGCATTTT	CAWSTGNNQPQHF	TRBJ1-5	TRBV30	.	.
TGTGCCAGCAGTCCAGACCCCTCTGGAAACACCATATATTTT	CASSPDPSGNTIYF	TRBJ1-3	TRBV7-6	.	.
TGCGCCAGCAGAGGAGGAGCCGCGGGAGCCGCTGAGACCCAGTACTTC	CASRGGAAGAAETQYF	TRBJ2-5	TRBV10-2	TRBD2	.
TGCGCCAGCAGCTTGGGAGGGACAGGGATAGAAGAGCAGTACTTC	CASSLGGTGIEEQYF	TRBJ2-7	TRBV5-1	TRBD1	.
TGTGCCAGCAGCCGAGCACCGACAGTGAACACTGAAGCTTTCTTT	CASSRAPTVNTEAFF	TRBJ1-1	TRBV6-5	.	.
TGTGCCAGCAGGGGTGACCTTAATGAAAAACTGTTTTTT	CASRGDLNEKLFF	TRBJ1-4	TRBV6-1	.	.
TGTGCCAGCAGCTTAACTGGGACTAGCGGGGGCACAGATACGCAGTATTTT	CASSLTGTSGGTDTQYF	TRBJ2-3	TRBV7-3	TRBD2	.
TGTGCCAGCAGCTTGGCAGCGGGAGATACGCAGTATTTT	CASSLAAGDTQYF	TRBJ2-3	TRBV5-4	.	.
TGTGCCTGGAGTAAACAGGGGGCAGGGGTCAATCAGCCCCAGCATTTT	CAWSKQGAGVNQPQHF	TRBJ1-5	TRBV30	TRBD1	few
TGTGCCTGGAGTGTACTCGGGAGAGGGGAGACCCAGTACTTC	CAWSVLGRGETQYF	TRBJ2-5	TRBV30	.	once
TGTGCCAGCAGACCCTCTAGGGATGGAAACACCATATATTTT	CASRPSRDGNTIYF	TRBJ1-3	TRBV2	.	.
TGCGCCAGCAGCGGGAACAGGGACACTGAAGCTTTCTTT	CASSGNRDTEAFF	TRBJ1-1	TRBV5-1	.	.
TGTGCCTGGAGCTCCGGGCTTACACGAGGTCAGCCCCAGCATTTT	CAWSSGLTRGQPQHF	TRBJ1-5	TRBV30	.	.
TGTGCCAGCAGCTTATCCACCCAGCTGGAACCGGACGAGCAGTACTTC	CASSLSTQLEPDEQYF	TRBJ2-7	TRBV7-9	.	.
TGTGCCAGCAGCTCCACAGGTCTGGGGGAGCAGTACTTC	CASSSTGLGEQYF	TRBJ2-7	TRBV4-2	.	.
TGTGCCAGTACCCCGTTTACTAGCGGGAGCGCCTACAATGAGCAGTTCTTC	CASTPFTSGSAYNEQFF	TRBJ2-1	TRBV19	TRBD2	once